This T cell receptor (beta chain) was captured by sequencing in a study of OX40 agonist ivuxolimab in advanced cancers. Profiled with immunoSEQ multiplex PCR; TCRdb holds only in-frame clones, not every one. The sample yields approximately 84,000 clones, approximately 90% seen once. V was pared by 5 bases and J by 2 bases, with 13 bases between. Per germline, CDR1 MNHNS and CDR2 SASEGT. The CDR3 runs to 15 residues. The clonotype was recovered from an adult with an advanced solid tumor such as melanoma, head and neck, liver or kidney cancer. The sample was CD4+ or CD8+ T cells sorted from blood, taken in a trial of the OX40 agonist ivuxolimab. The rearrangement uses TRBV6-1 and TRBJ2-1; a weak D match, TRBD1 (5 bases). The CDR3 reads CASSWGRYPYNEQFF. The CDR3 DNA sequence: TGTGCCAGCAGTTGGGGCAGGTATCCCTACAATGAGCAGTTCTTC.